This TCR beta chain was found in a study of a mutant IDH1 vaccine in newly diagnosed glioma. Regarding the study as a whole: Evidence of vaccine-induced immune responses was documented in approximately 93% of patients.

Documented time point: week 11, during vaccination. Vaccination used 300 ug of mutant IDH1 20-mer peptide per dose, with topical imiquimod. Comments on this clone: Its specificity is not known.

The data were produced by immunoSEQ multiplex PCR, yet TCRdb's version contains in-frame clones alone and is incomplete. In the table there are 45,000 to 60,000 clones, over 75% of which are singletons. Germline CDR1 MNHEY, CDR2 SMNVEV (reference sequence). V was cut by 2 bases and J by 1 base, with 11 bases left in between. This CDR3 is built from 16 residues. Sequences were derived from PBMCs, sampled from a glioma patient whose treatment included an IDH1 peptide vaccine. The TCR comes from a man aged 50-59 years with glioma. The chain joins TRBV27 to TRBJ1-4, with TRBD1 as a possible D gene (6 bases). The CDR3 DNA sequence: TGTGCCAGCAGTTTAGCCGGGGGCTTAACTAATGAAAAACTGTTTTTT. Translating gives CASSLAGGLTNEKLFF.